Below are 32 T cell receptor beta chains sequenced from a single sample in a study of blood T cell repertoires in COVID-19. Only in-frame clones appear in the TCRdb table, and some are missing; sequencing was by immunoSEQ multiplex PCR. The table includes over 85,000 clones, approximately 79% detected once. The material sequenced was peripheral blood. The receptor set was obtained from a woman older than 75 with active or convalescent COVID-19.

CDR3 in amino acids: CATTREAAVVNEQFF. CDR3 nucleotides: TGCGCCACCACGAGGGAGGCGGCCGTAGTCAATGAGCAGTTCTTC. The rearrangement joins TRBV5-1 to TRBJ2-1, with D perhaps TRBD2 (6 bases). The germline gives CDR1 SGHRS, CDR2 YFSETQ. The CDR3 covers 15 residues. The germline V and J ends were trimmed by 9 bases and 6 bases, with 22 bases remaining between them.

This sequence joins TRBV5-1 and TRBJ2-5, with 8 bases that match TRBD2. Trimming at V came to 0 bases and at J to 1 base, leaving 2 bases not matched to a gene. Germline CDR1 reads SGHRS; CDR2 reads YFSETQ. The CDR3 length is 15 residues. The CDR3 bases are TGCGCCAGCAGCTTGGTTAGCGGGGTCCAAGAGACCCAGTACTTC. This translates into CASSLVSGVQETQYF. Filled out from reference TRBV5-1 and TRBJ2-5, the complete variable domain reads KAGVTQTPRYLIKTRGQQVTLSCSPISGHRSVSWYQQTPGQGLQFLFEYFSETQRNKGNFPGRFSGRQFSNSRSEMNVSTLELGDSALYLCASSLVSGVQETQYFGPGTRLLVL.

This clone occurred once. In DNA, the CDR3 is TGTGCCAGCTCACTATCCGGGAACAATGAGCAGTTCTTC. Encoded protein: CASSLSGNNEQFF. This chain joins TRBV18 and TRBJ2-1, with a tentative D call TRBD2 (5 bases). CDR1 and CDR2 (germline): KGHSH, LQKENI. The length of the CDR3 is 13 residues. Deletions cut 4 bases from V and 5 bases from J, with 9 bases between.

This rearrangement joins TRBV5-4 to TRBJ2-6; tentatively, D is TRBD2 (6 bases). Trimming took 5 bases from V and 1 from J, leaving 19 bases between them. Germline assignment: CDR1 SGHNT and CDR2 YYREEE (reference sequence). This CDR3 comprises 18 residues. In nucleotides, the CDR3 is TGTGCCAGCAGTTTGCGGGGCTACGGGGGTTCTGGGGCCAACGTCCTGACTTTC. Its protein is CASSLRGYGGSGANVLTF.

This rearrangement joins TRBV7-6 to TRBJ2-7, with 10 positions matching TRBD2. Germline-derived CDR1 and CDR2 are SGHVS and FNYEAQ. The ends lost 5 bases at V and 0 bases at J; junction bases unmatched: 4. The CDR3 is 15 residues long. CDR3 sequence: CASSPWTSGSYEQYF. In nucleotides, the CDR3 is TGTGCCAGCAGCCCATGGACTAGCGGCTCCTACGAGCAGTACTTC.

The chain couples TRBV7-3 to TRBJ2-1; TRBD1 agrees at 8 bases. The junction had 7 bases not matched to a gene; V was cut back by 5 bases and J by 7 bases. This CDR3 is 14 amino acids long. In germline, CDR1 is SGHTA, CDR2 FQGTGA. CDR3 amino acids: CASSTHRGTNEQFF. The CDR3 region has the DNA TGTGCCAGCAGCACACACAGGGGGACGAATGAGCAGTTCTTC.

The CDR3 reads CASSFGPGQGDTGELFF. The CDR3 nucleotides are TGCGCCAGCAGCTTCGGCCCAGGTCAGGGCGACACCGGGGAGCTGTTTTTT. The chain combines TRBV5-1 with TRBJ2-2, with TRBD1 as a possible D gene (5 bases). Trimming took 2 bases from V and 3 from J, leaving 17 bases between them. Germline values: CDR1 SGHRS, CDR2 YFSETQ. The CDR3 contains 17 residues.

The genes are TRBV2 and TRBJ2-7, with D maybe TRBD2 (6 bases). The CDR3 is 13 amino acids. Germline loops: CDR1 SNHLY, CDR2 FYNNEI. V shed 3 bases and J shed 2 bases, with 8 bases lying between them. CDR3 protein: CASSDAGPYEQYF. CDR3 nucleotides: TGTGCCAGCAGTGATGCGGGGCCCTACGAGCAGTACTTC.

The V and J genes are TRBV2 and TRBJ2-4, with 7 bases fitting TRBD1. The CDR3 runs to 14 residues. J gave up 11 bases and V 5 bases, and 12 bases lay outside the gene matches. Per germline, CDR1 SNHLY and CDR2 FYNNEI. CDR3 nucleotides: TGTGCCAGCAGTATGGACAGGCCGGCGGCGGTTCAGTACTTC. This sequence encodes CASSMDRPAAVQYF.

This sequence joins TRBV5-6 and TRBJ1-2; 9 nucleotides line up with TRBD1. In germline, CDR1 is SGHDT, CDR2 YYEEEE. The V and J ends lost 2 bases and 9 bases, in that order; junction bases with no gene match: 14. CDR3 length equals 16 residues. The DNA of the CDR3 is TGTGCCAGCAGCTTTTTGGGTTCGGACAGGGGACCTCGCTACACCTTC. Protein sequence: CASSFLGSDRGPRYTF.

The chain links TRBV4-3 to TRBJ1-2; no clear D gene. With 3 bases removed from V and 3 bases from J, the gap between germline ends came to 14 bases. This CDR3 is 15 amino acids long. The V gene's germline CDR1 is LGHNA and CDR2 YSLEER. DNA for the CDR3: TGCGCCAGCAGCCAGCCGGGAAGCGGGCACTATGGCTACACCTTC. This encodes CASSQPGSGHYGYTF.

Here the CDR3 DNA reads TGTGCCAGCAGCCGTACCCACTTCGCCCCGAGGGCTTTCTTT. This codes for CASSRTHFAPRAFF. V is TRBV5-4 and J is TRBJ1-1; D is undetermined. V lost 4 bases to trimming and J lost 11 bases, with 21 bases between them. The CDR3 covers 14 residues. Germline assignment: CDR1 SGHNT and CDR2 YYREEE (reference sequence).

The chain has TRBV15 and TRBJ1-2, with D perhaps TRBD1 (6 bases). Germline values: CDR1 LNHNV, CDR2 YYDKDF (reference sequence). Deletions cut 0 bases from V and 3 bases from J, with 17 bases between. This CDR3 region has 17 residues. The CDR3 is CATSRDVAAGADYGYTF. Here the CDR3 DNA reads TGTGCCACCAGCAGAGATGTCGCTGCAGGGGCTGACTATGGCTACACCTTC.

This chain connects TRBV19 to TRBJ1-5; D gene ambiguous. Trimming shortened V by 3 bases and J by 2 bases, and 8 bases separated the two germline ends. This CDR3 contains 14 residues. The V gene's germline CDR1 is LNHDA and CDR2 SQIVND (reference sequence). CDR3 sequence reads: CASSMGGRNQPQHF. As DNA, the CDR3 is TGTGCCAGTAGTATGGGAGGGCGCAATCAGCCCCAGCATTTT.

This rearrangement joins TRBV11-2 to TRBJ2-2; 10 positions match TRBD1. The CDR3 length is 16 residues. V was clipped by 5 bases and J by 4 bases; unmatched bases: 7. Germline V CDR1 and CDR2: SGHAT, FQNNGV. CDR3 protein: CASSLKRDRGTGELFF. The CDR3 region has the DNA TGTGCCAGCAGCCTTAAAAGGGACAGGGGCACCGGGGAGCTGTTTTTT.

J is TRBJ1-2 and V is TRBV9; 12 bases agree with TRBD1. The V segment lost 3 bases and the J segment 2 bases; nucleotides outside the gene matches: 5. This CDR3 has 16 residues. Germline CDR1 SGDLS, CDR2 YYNGEE. CDR3: CASSAPGQGANYGYTF. The CDR3 DNA follows: TGTGCCAGCAGCGCTCCGGGACAGGGGGCAAACTATGGCTACACCTTC.

The chain recombines TRBV24-1 with TRBJ2-1; 8 bases fit TRBD2. Germline assignment: CDR1 KGHDR and CDR2 SFDVKD. V lost 1 base, J lost 8 bases, and 6 bases stayed unmatched. The CDR3 extends over 15 amino acids. CDR3 amino acids: CATSDLAGVGDEQFF. The CDR3 nucleotides are TGTGCCACCAGTGATTTAGCGGGAGTGGGTGATGAGCAGTTCTTC.

CDR3 amino acids: CATSDHRDRNSNQPQHF. The CDR3 DNA reads as TGTGCCACCAGTGATCACCGGGACAGAAATAGCAATCAGCCCCAGCATTTT. The chain is built from TRBV24-1 and TRBJ1-5, with 7 bases matching TRBD1. Germline V gene sequence: CDR1 KGHDR, CDR2 SFDVKD. CDR3 length: 17 residues. The V segment lost 3 bases and the J segment 0 bases; nucleotides outside the gene matches: 7.

The V and J genes are TRBV9 and TRBJ2-1, with a tentative D call TRBD1 (5 bases). V was trimmed by 0 bases and J by 1 base, leaving 8 bases between them. Germline V CDR1 and CDR2: SGDLS, YYNGEE. The CDR3 extends over 15 amino acids. CDR3 amino acids: CASSVEPGSYNEQFF. The CDR3 coding sequence is TGTGCCAGCAGCGTAGAACCAGGGTCCTACAATGAGCAGTTCTTC.

This chain links TRBV19 with TRBJ2-2; possible D gene TRBD1, 6 bases. The CDR3 is 14 residues long. Germline V CDR1 and CDR2: LNHDA, SQIVND (reference sequence). The V and J ends lost 7 bases and 4 bases respectively, with 13 bases between them. CDR3 loop: CASTITGSTGELFF. The CDR3 region has the DNA TGTGCCAGTACCATCACAGGGAGCACCGGGGAGCTGTTTTTT.

This chain connects TRBV2 to TRBJ2-5, with D hard to call. The CDR3 has 13 residues. V lost 2 bases to trimming and J lost 5 bases, with 9 bases between them. Germline CDR1 is SNHLY and CDR2 is FYNNEI. CDR3 sequence: CASSEQLEETQYF. In nucleotides, the CDR3 is TGTGCCAGCAGTGAACAATTGGAGGAGACCCAGTACTTC.

J is TRBJ1-2 and V is TRBV27; TRBD1 matches at 10 bases. Germline loops: CDR1 MNHEY, CDR2 SMNVEV (reference sequence). V was clipped by 5 bases and J by 6 bases; unmatched bases: 3. The CDR3 is 13 residues long. DNA for the CDR3: TGTGCCAGCAGTGTGACAGGGGGCCATGGCTACACCTTC. It encodes CASSVTGGHGYTF.

V gene TRBV18 combines with J gene TRBJ1-1, with 9 bases identical to TRBD1. With V trimmed by 4 bases and J by 4 bases, 13 bases remained unmatched. The CDR3 runs to 17 residues. Looked up from germline, CDR1 is KGHSH and CDR2 is LQKENI. CDR3: CASSRLHPGQGGTEAFF. The CDR3 nucleotides are TGTGCCAGCTCACGACTTCACCCGGGACAGGGAGGCACTGAAGCTTTCTTT.

This chain joins TRBV10-3 and TRBJ2-7, with D perhaps TRBD1 (8 bases). The V gene lost 7 bases and the J gene lost 3 bases, with 16 bases spanning the gap. Germline V CDR1 and CDR2: ENHRY, SYGVKD. CDR3 length: 14 residues. The CDR3 loop is CAINPDREGYEQYF. The CDR3 DNA is TGTGCCATCAACCCGGACAGGGAGGGCTACGAGCAGTACTTC.

In the case of this clone: This same CDR3 is encoded by further DNA sequences in the sample. The V gene is TRBV5-4, the J gene TRBJ1-2, with D possibly matching TRBD1 (6 bases). The ends were cut back, 4 bases at V and 2 bases at J, with 9 bases in the middle. The CDR3 is 13 residues long. Germline loops: CDR1 SGHNT, CDR2 YYREEE (reference sequence). Here the CDR3 reads CASSPDRNYGYTF. The CDR3 coding sequence is TGTGCCAGCAGCCCCGACAGGAACTATGGCTACACCTTC.

V usage is TRBV5-4 and J usage is TRBJ2-6; D remains unclear. The CDR3 has 16 residues. CDR1 is SGHNT and CDR2 is YYREEE in the germline V gene (reference sequence). The V and J ends lost 0 bases and 2 bases respectively, with 9 bases between them. DNA of the CDR3: TGTGCCAGCAGCTTGGCCCCCGGTGCTGGGGCCAACGTCCTGACTTTC. This gives the protein CASSLAPGAGANVLTF.

The rearrangement uses TRBV7-2 and TRBJ2-5; D is perhaps TRBD1 (5 bases). Germline values: CDR1 SGHTA, CDR2 FQGNSA. The CDR3 runs 14 residues. The V end was cut by 5 bases, the J end by 1 base, with 11 bases between. CDR3 in DNA: TGTGCCAGCAGCGCGGCGACAGCCCAAGAGACCCAGTACTTC. It is translated as CASSAATAQETQYF.

V and J are TRBV4-2 and TRBJ2-3; perhaps TRBD1 as D (6 bases). Trimming pared 1 base from V and 1 base from J, leaving 12 bases between. The CDR3 runs 16 residues. In germline, CDR1 is LGHNA, CDR2 YNFKEQ. CDR3 DNA sequence: TGTGCCAGCAGCCAAGGCGGCTGGGGGCGCACAGATACGCAGTATTTT. Protein sequence: CASSQGGWGRTDTQYF.

CDR3 loop: CASSYTISSYNEQFF. The CDR3 DNA is TGTGCCAGCAGCTATACTATCAGCTCCTACAATGAGCAGTTCTTC. The chain links TRBV7-2 to TRBJ2-1; no firm D call. Trimming left V 4 bases short and J 0 bases short, with 10 bases between. The CDR3 spans 15 residues. Germline V gives CDR1 SGHTA, CDR2 FQGNSA.

This clone appeared a single time. The J gene is TRBJ2-5, the V gene TRBV5-1, with unresolved D. The CDR3 totals 13 residues. V lost 0 bases and J 3 bases, leaving 6 bases between the germline ends. CDR1 and CDR2 (germline): SGHRS, YFSETQ. The CDR3 sequence: CASSLVVEETQYF. The CDR3 DNA is TGCGCCAGCAGCTTGGTTGTAGAAGAGACCCAGTACTTC.

V usage is TRBV7-2 and J usage is TRBJ2-3; 9 positions agree with TRBD2. The CDR3 length is 17 residues. CDR1 is SGHTA and CDR2 is FQGNSA in the germline V gene. V lost 0 bases and J lost 5; bases outside the gene matches: 9. The CDR3 DNA reads as TGTGCCAGCAGCTTAGCGGGGGTACTAGCGGGCCGAGATACGCAGTATTTT. Protein product: CASSLAGVLAGRDTQYF.

The chain links TRBV5-1 to TRBJ2-5, with a tentative D call TRBD1 (5 bases). The germline CDR1 and CDR2 sequences are SGHRS and YFSETQ. This CDR3 region has 15 residues. Trimming cost V 1 base and J 1 base, with 11 bases left between them. CDR3 sequence reads: CASSLLGHTQETQYF. CDR3 sequence (DNA): TGCGCCAGCAGCTTGCTTGGACACACCCAAGAGACCCAGTACTTC.